There are many counts of the clone carrying this TCR beta chain. The target antigen is unknown. The unsorted libraries were prepared from 2 million PBMCs (stored at -80 C). The record originates from a study of neurological immune-mediated disorders. The length of the CDR3 is 14 residues. Germline V CDR1 and CDR2: DFQATT, SNEGSKA (reference sequence). Trimming removed 3 bases from V and 0 bases from J, with 11 bases in between. MiXCR, run by TCRdb on the 5' RACE reads, gives a single entry per CDR3 protein. Of about 30,000 distinct CDR3 sequences listed, 15% were seen once; the top ten hold 25% to 35%. Study-level results: Private repertoires in all groups were suggested, as expanded clones shared no CDR3 amino acid sequences across subjects.

The rearrangement links TRBV20-1 to TRBJ2-5; D possibly matches TRBD1 or TRBD2 (5 bases each). Source material: PBMCs. The clonotype was recovered from a man between 65 and 85 years old in good health. CDR3: CSASSGQYQETQYF. The CDR3 nucleotides read TGCAGTGCTAGCTCGGGGCAGTACCAAGAGACCCAGTACTTC.